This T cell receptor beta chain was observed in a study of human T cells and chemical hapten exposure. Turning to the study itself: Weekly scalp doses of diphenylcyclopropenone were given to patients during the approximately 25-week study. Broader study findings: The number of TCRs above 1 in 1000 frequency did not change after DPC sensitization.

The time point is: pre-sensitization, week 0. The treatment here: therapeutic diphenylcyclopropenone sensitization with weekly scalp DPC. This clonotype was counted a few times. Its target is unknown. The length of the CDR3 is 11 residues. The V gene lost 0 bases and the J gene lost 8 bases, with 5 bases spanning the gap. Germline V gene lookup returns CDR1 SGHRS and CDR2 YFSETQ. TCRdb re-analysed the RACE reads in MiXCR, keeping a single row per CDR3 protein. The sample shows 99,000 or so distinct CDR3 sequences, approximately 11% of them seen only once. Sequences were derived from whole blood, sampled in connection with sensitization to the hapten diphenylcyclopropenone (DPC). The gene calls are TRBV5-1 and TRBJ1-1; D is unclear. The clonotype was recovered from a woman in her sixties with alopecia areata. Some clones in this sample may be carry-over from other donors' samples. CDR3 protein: CASSLGQEAFF. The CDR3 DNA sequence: TGCGCCAGCAGCTTGGGGCAGGAAGCTTTCTTT.